This T cell receptor (beta chain) appears in the sequencing data of a study of blood T cell repertoires in COVID-19. Study at large: Spain, Italy and the United States supplied samples that represented acute and convalescent COVID-19. T cells, B-cell-depleted T cells, or PBMCs provided the cDNA or gDNA that served as material.

Original processing methods: Reference gene primer amplification yielded estimated nucleated cell counts. The table came from immunoSEQ multiplex PCR; TCRdb's copy has only in-frame clones and leaves some out. V and J calls plus clone size are reproduced from that table; the DNA served to infer D and trimming. Of about 75,000 clones in the sample, 79% were seen once. The V segment lost 0 bases and the J segment 6 bases; nucleotides outside the gene matches: 9. The CDR3 contains 15 residues. Germline values: CDR1 SGDLS, CDR2 YYNGEE. This clonotype was sampled from a woman older than 75 with active or convalescent COVID-19. J is TRBJ2-7 and V is TRBV9; 7 nucleotides align to TRBD1. The sample comprised peripheral blood. CDR3 nucleotide sequence: TGTGCCAGCAGCGTAGCTCTCGGGTCAGGGGGCGAGCAGTACTTC. Amino acids: CASSVALGSGGEQYF.